Listed here are 13 T cell receptor beta chains from one sample, sequenced in a study. One entry per CDR3 protein results from TCRdb running MiXCR on the 5' RACE reads. Of 30,000 to 40,000 distinct CDR3 sequences listed, 26% are singletons. Specimen: naive CD4+ T cells sorted from a lymph node. Subset noted: naive CD4+ T cells, CD4+CD45RA+CD25-. All receptors derive from a female donor with breast cancer.

The rearrangement links TRBV7-9 to TRBJ1-2, with D possibly matching TRBD1 (5 bases). This CDR3 has 17 residues. V was trimmed by 0 bases and J by 4 bases, leaving 18 bases between them. Germline CDR1 SEHNR, CDR2 FQNEAQ (reference sequence). This CDR3 reads CASSLAIFPDSAYGYTF. CDR3 nucleotides: TGTGCCAGCAGCTTAGCGATTTTCCCCGACAGCGCCTATGGCTACACCTTC.

About this clonotype: A single base separates this from a much larger clone, so it may be a read error. The CDR3 carries no conserved terminal phenylalanine or tryptophan, so it likely arises from a read error. The CDR3 is CASSQGWETSGSSYEQYL. DNA of the CDR3: TGCGCCAGCAGCCAAGGATGGGAGACTAGCGGGAGCTCCTACGAGCAGTACCTC. J is TRBJ2-7 and V is TRBV4-3, with TRBD2 matching over 12 bases. V lost 1 base and J lost 0; bases outside the gene matches: 7. CDR1 is LGHNA and CDR2 is YSLEER in the germline V gene. The CDR3 consists of 18 residues.

This rearrangement joins TRBV3-1 to TRBJ2-1; 8 nucleotides align to TRBD2. The CDR3 extends over 14 amino acids. With V trimmed by 4 bases and J by 7 bases, 6 bases remained unmatched. The germline CDR1 and CDR2 sequences are LGHDT and YNNKEL (reference sequence). The DNA of the CDR3 is TGTGCCAGCAGCCTCCGAGCGGGAGAGAATGAGCAGTTCTTC. Its translation is CASSLRAGENEQFF.

The table lists this clonotype with many counts. The gene calls are TRBV6-4 and TRBJ2-2, with unresolved D. The CDR3 has 12 amino acids. Trimming shortened V by 6 bases and J by 6 bases, and 8 bases separated the two germline ends. CDR1 is MRHNA, CDR2 SNTAGT, per germline. Written as DNA, the CDR3 is TGTGCCAGCAGACAGCAAGCCGGGGAGCTGTTTTTT. This codes for CASRQQAGELFF.

This clonotype showed up many times. The rearrangement joins TRBV12-3 or TRBV12-4 to TRBJ2-3, with a possible D match to TRBD2 (5 bases). Trimming removed 3 bases at V and 6 bases at J, with 10 bases between. This CDR3 spans 13 amino acids. CDR3 in amino acids: CASSFSGADTQYF. The DNA for the CDR3 is TGTGCCAGCAGTTTCAGCGGCGCCGATACGCAGTATTTT.

By share, this clonotype ranks as medium-sized. The chain recombines TRBV15 with TRBJ1-2, with D hard to call. The V end was cut by 4 bases, the J end by 2 bases, with 5 bases between. The CDR3 has 12 amino acids. CDR1 and CDR2 (germline): LNHNV, YYDKDF (reference sequence). As DNA, the CDR3 is TGTGCCACCAGCATGGAGAACTATGGCTACACCTTC. Translating it yields CATSMENYGYTF.

This clonotype has just a few counts. The CDR3 here is CASSQQGTVSSGANVLTF. The CDR3 DNA reads as TGCGCCAGCAGCCAACAGGGGACAGTAAGCTCTGGGGCCAACGTCCTGACTTTC. The chain employs TRBV4-1 and TRBJ2-6, with 7 bases that match TRBD1. The CDR3 sequence is 18 residues long. With V trimmed by 2 bases and J by 0 bases, 7 bases remained unmatched. CDR1 and CDR2 (germline): MGHRA, YSYEKL.

CDR3 sequence: CASSPTSQGGSEAFF. Written as DNA, the CDR3 is TGTGCCAGCAGCCCGACCAGTCAGGGAGGGTCGGAGGCTTTCTTT. V gene TRBV16 combines with J gene TRBJ1-1; TRBD1 is a possible D gene (5 bases). The CDR3 runs to 15 residues. The V gene lost 4 bases and the J gene lost 11 bases, with 23 bases spanning the gap. Germline CDR1 KGHSY, CDR2 FQNENV.

This clonotype was seen more than once but under ten times. This rearrangement joins TRBV20-1 to TRBJ2-2; 10 bases map to TRBD2. Trimming at V came to 0 bases and at J to 5 bases, leaving 3 bases not matched to a gene. The CDR3 is 15 residues long. Germline CDR1 and CDR2: DFQATT and SNEGSKA (reference sequence). The CDR3 spells CSARDLAGETGELFF. CDR3 coding DNA: TGCAGTGCTAGAGATCTAGCGGGAGAAACCGGGGAGCTGTTTTTT.

Sample share makes this clonotype medium-sized. The chain is built from TRBV24-1 and TRBJ2-4; D possibly uses TRBD1 or TRBD2 (5 bases each). V shed 6 bases and J shed 7 bases, with 12 bases lying between them. CDR1 is KGHDR, CDR2 SFDVKD, per germline. CDR3 size: 13 residues. CDR3 amino acids: CATSRQEGNIQYF. CDR3 in DNA: TGTGCCACCAGTAGACAAGAGGGGAACATTCAGTACTTC.

As regards this clonotype: Compared with germline, one end of the junction differs, possibly owing to a read error. This chain joins TRBV29-1 and TRBJ2-1; 7 bases are shared with TRBD2. Per the germline V gene, CDR1 is SQVTM and CDR2 is ANQGSEA. This CDR3 region has 13 residues. As DNA, the CDR3 is TGCAGCGTTGAAACTAGCGTGGGCAATGAGCAGCTCTTC. Protein sequence: CSVETSVGNEQLF.

This clonotype occurred many times. This chain links TRBV7-2 with TRBJ1-1; D is undetermined. V was clipped by 2 bases and J by 7 bases, with 14 bases between them. Germline V lookup: CDR1 SGHTA, CDR2 FQGNSA. This CDR3 has 14 amino acids. CDR3 residues: CASSLSRGRGEAFF. The DNA of the CDR3 is TGTGCCAGCAGCTTATCTCGAGGGAGAGGTGAAGCTTTCTTT.

The chain combines TRBV7-9 with TRBJ2-1, with a weak D call TRBD1 (5 bases). Trimming took off 7 bases at V and 8 bases at J, with 18 bases between the two ends. The CDR3 covers 14 residues. CDR1 and CDR2 (germline): SEHNR, FQNEAQ (reference sequence). The CDR3 nucleotides read TGTGCCAGCAAGAACGCTAGGGGAACGGATGAGCAGTTCTTC. As protein: CASKNARGTDEQFF.